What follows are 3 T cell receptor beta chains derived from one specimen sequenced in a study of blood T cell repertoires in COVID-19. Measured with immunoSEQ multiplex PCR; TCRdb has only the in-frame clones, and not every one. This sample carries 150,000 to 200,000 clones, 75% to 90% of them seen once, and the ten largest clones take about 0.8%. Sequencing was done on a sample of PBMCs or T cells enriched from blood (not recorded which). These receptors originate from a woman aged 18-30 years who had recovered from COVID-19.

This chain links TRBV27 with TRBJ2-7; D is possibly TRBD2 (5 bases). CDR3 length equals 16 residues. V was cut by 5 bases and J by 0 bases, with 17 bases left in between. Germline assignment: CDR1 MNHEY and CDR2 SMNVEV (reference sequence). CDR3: CASSPMAAVSSYEQYF. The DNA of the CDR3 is TGTGCCAGCAGTCCTATGGCAGCGGTAAGCTCCTACGAGCAGTACTTC.

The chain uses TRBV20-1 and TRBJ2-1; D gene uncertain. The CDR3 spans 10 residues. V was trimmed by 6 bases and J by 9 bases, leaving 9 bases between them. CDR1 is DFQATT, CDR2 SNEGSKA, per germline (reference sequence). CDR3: CSARSGEQFF. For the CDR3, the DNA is TGCAGTGCCCGGTCAGGTGAGCAGTTCTTC.

The CDR3 DNA sequence: TGTGCCAGCAGCTATGACAGGCTGGGAGCTGAAGCTTTCTTT. Its translation is CASSYDRLGAEAFF. The chain combines TRBV5-6 with TRBJ1-1; a weak D match, TRBD1 (6 bases). The CDR3 extends over 14 amino acids. Germline CDR1 SGHDT, CDR2 YYEEEE. Between the trimmed V and J ends, which lost 3 bases and 6 bases, there was a span of 15 bases.